Listed below are T cell receptor beta chains from one sample, sequenced in a study of blood T cells in healthy people across ages. In TCRdb, the 5' RACE reads were re-called with MiXCR into one record per CDR3 protein. The table lists roughly 2 million distinct CDR3 sequences, roughly 50% of them singletons. The sequenced material came from blood. The receptors derive from a woman between 40 and 50 years old in good health. The CDR3 runs from the conserved cysteine through the conserved F or W. A D gene is named only where the DNA matches it firmly. Clone size is given for some rows only: seen once, a few or many times, or a class if the clone is expanded.

J: TRBJ2-7; D: NA; size: few; V: TRBV5-1; DNA: TGCGCCAGCAGCCCGAAACCGGGACCGAGATACGAGCAGTACTTC; CDR3: CASSPKPGPRYEQYF
J: TRBJ1-4; D: NA; size: NA; V: TRBV25-1; DNA: TGTGCCAGTCAGAACGAAAAACTGTTTTTT; CDR3: CASQNEKLFF
J: TRBJ2-3; D: NA; size: NA; V: TRBV11-2; DNA: TGTGCCAGCAGCCTAGAAACAGGGAATACGCAGTATTTT; CDR3: CASSLETGNTQYF
J: TRBJ2-7; D: TRBD1; size: few; V: TRBV7-9; DNA: TGTGCCAGCAGCGCAAACCCCGGGGACAGGTCAAACCAGACTTTCTACGAGCAGTACTTC; CDR3: CASSANPGDRSNQTFYEQYF
J: TRBJ2-7; D: NA; size: many; V: TRBV5-1; DNA: TGTGCCAGCAGCTTAGGTGCCGGAACCTACGAGCAGTACTTC; CDR3: CASSLGAGTYEQYF
J: TRBJ2-7; D: TRBD1; size: NA; V: TRBV27; DNA: TGTGCCAGCAGTTTATTAGGGACAGGAACTTCCTACGAGCAGTACTTC; CDR3: CASSLLGTGTSYEQYF
J: TRBJ1-6; D: TRBD1; size: few; V: TRBV7-9; DNA: TGTGCCAGCACCGCCGGGACAGGGAATTCACCCCTCCACTTT; CDR3: CASTAGTGNSPLHF
J: TRBJ2-7; D: NA; size: few; V: TRBV6-2/TRBV6-3; DNA: TGTGCCAGCATTAAAGCCATGGGGCAGACCTACGAGCAGTACTTC; CDR3: CASIKAMGQTYEQYF
J: TRBJ2-4; D: NA; size: few; V: TRBV19; DNA: TGTGCCAGTAGTATAGGCACCCCTAAAAACATTCAGTACTTC; CDR3: CASSIGTPKNIQYF
J: TRBJ2-4; D: NA; size: NA; V: TRBV29-1; DNA: TGCAGCGTTGAGCCCGGGATCCCCGATGAGCAGTACTTC; CDR3: CSVEPGIPDEQYF
J: TRBJ2-1; D: TRBD2; size: NA; V: TRBV20-1; DNA: TGCAGTGCTAGAGAGCGACTAGCGGGGGCCCATTCTGTCTACAATGAGCAGTTCTTC; CDR3: CSARERLAGAHSVYNEQFF
J: TRBJ1-1; D: NA; size: NA; V: TRBV5-1; DNA: TGCGCCAGCAGCGGGGGAGGGGAGACTGAAGCTTTCTTT; CDR3: CASSGGGETEAFF
J: TRBJ2-7; D: TRBD1; size: NA; V: TRBV7-2; DNA: TGTGCCAGCAGCTTAAACCGGGACAGGGGCGAGCAGTACTTC; CDR3: CASSLNRDRGEQYF
J: TRBJ2-7; D: TRBD1; size: few; V: TRBV7-2; DNA: TGTGCCAGCAGACCCGTCCTCGGGACAGGGAGGTACGAGCAGTACTTC; CDR3: CASRPVLGTGRYEQYF
J: TRBJ1-2; D: TRBD1; size: few; V: TRBV28; DNA: TGTGCCAGCAGTCCTATTAACAGGGGGAAGAATGGCTACACCTTC; CDR3: CASSPINRGKNGYTF
J: TRBJ2-5; D: NA; size: few; V: TRBV7-9; DNA: TGTGCCAGCAGCTTAGCGCTGGGCGGTCAACAGACCCAGTACTTC; CDR3: CASSLALGGQQTQYF